Shown below are 12 T cell receptor beta chains from a single sample sequenced in a study of OX40 agonist ivuxolimab in advanced cancers. Library construction relied on the immunoSEQ multiplex PCR assay. Here the immuneACCESS table is served through TCRdb, limited to in-frame sequences with V and J called. Missing clones are a known gap in these copies; in checked studies unresolved V genes cover under half, and the rest lacks a known reason. In all, the sample holds approximately 92,000 clones, and 90% to 97% of those were seen once. The ten largest clones represent around 2% of the sample. This specimen consisted of CD4+ or CD8+ T cells sorted from blood, obtained in a trial of the OX40 agonist ivuxolimab. The receptor set was obtained from an adult with an advanced solid tumor such as melanoma, head and neck, liver or kidney cancer.

The genes are TRBV28 and TRBJ2-7; D is possibly TRBD1 (6 bases). Per germline, CDR1 MDHEN and CDR2 SYDVKM. V was trimmed by 6 bases and J by 3 bases, leaving 9 bases between them. This CDR3 contains 12 residues. The CDR3 sequence: CASRLQGYEQYF. CDR3 bases: TGTGCCAGCAGACTACAGGGCTACGAGCAGTACTTC.

The CDR3 here is CATSPAIVSRYNEQFF. CDR3 nucleotides: TGTGCCACCTCCCCCGCCATTGTGTCTCGCTACAATGAGCAGTTCTTC. The rearrangement links TRBV7-8 to TRBJ2-1, with no clear D. Trimming took off 10 bases at V and 3 bases at J, with 22 bases between the two ends. This CDR3 contains 16 residues. Germline V gene sequence: CDR1 SGHVS, CDR2 FQNEAQ.

This chain joins TRBV6-5 and TRBJ2-3; D perhaps matches TRBD2 (6 bases). V lost 2 bases and J lost 0, with 6 bases in between. The CDR3 totals 14 residues. Germline values: CDR1 MNHEY, CDR2 SVGAGI. The CDR3 DNA reads as TGTGCCAGCAGTTACGGGAGGAGCACAGATACGCAGTATTTT. It yields the protein CASSYGRSTDTQYF.

The CDR3 loop reads CASSPLAGDAYEQYF. The CDR3 bases are TGTGCCAGCAGCCCACTAGCGGGGGACGCCTACGAGCAGTACTTC. The J gene is TRBJ2-7, the V gene TRBV7-3; 11 bases map to TRBD2. The CDR3 runs 15 residues. The ends lost 5 bases at V and 2 bases at J; junction bases unmatched: 5. Germline values: CDR1 SGHTA, CDR2 FQGTGA.

The chain carries TRBV7-9 and TRBJ2-3; TRBD1 is a possible D gene (6 bases). Germline CDR1 reads SEHNR; CDR2 reads FQNEAQ (reference sequence). The V end was cut by 7 bases, the J end by 2 bases, with 19 bases between. The CDR3 consists of 16 residues. DNA for the CDR3: TGTGCCAGCACCCCGCGTACAGGGCCCCTCACAGATACGCAGTATTTT. This translates into CASTPRTGPLTDTQYF.

J is TRBJ2-7 and V is TRBV25-1, with D unclear. The CDR3 is made up of 12 amino acids. V was pared by 1 base and J by 3 bases, with 4 bases between. Germline V gene lookup returns CDR1 MGHDK and CDR2 SYGVNS. CDR3 nucleotide sequence: TGTGCCAGCAGTGAATCCTACTACGAGCAGTACTTC. It yields the protein CASSESYYEQYF.

The chain is built from TRBV4-2 and TRBJ1-2; 7 bases line up with TRBD1. The CDR3 is made up of 18 amino acids. The germline CDR1 and CDR2 sequences are LGHNA and YNFKEQ. V lost 0 bases to trimming and J lost 0 bases; unmatched junction nucleotides: 10. Written as DNA, the CDR3 is TGTGCCAGCAGCCAAGACTGGTCCACAGGGGCCACTAACTATGGCTACACCTTC. This codes for CASSQDWSTGATNYGYTF.

The gene calls are TRBV7-2 and TRBJ2-1; 10 positions match TRBD2. The germline V gene encodes CDR1 SGHTA and CDR2 FQGNSA. The CDR3 sequence is 15 residues long. Unmatched junction bases numbered 6, after V lost 6 bases and J lost 4 bases. In DNA form, the CDR3 reads TGTGCCAGCAGGTCCGGGACTAGCGCTTACAATGAGCAGTTCTTC. It yields the protein CASRSGTSAYNEQFF.

The gene calls are TRBV6-5 and TRBJ2-7; D not certain. V was pared by 4 bases and J by 2 bases, with 12 bases between. This CDR3 is built from 14 residues. Germline V gives CDR1 MNHEY, CDR2 SVGAGI. In DNA form, the CDR3 reads TGTGCCAGCAGTTCGGAGTCGGAGACCTACGAGCAGTACTTC. Protein: CASSSESETYEQYF.

The chain has TRBV15 and TRBJ2-4; D is uncertain. With 6 bases removed from V and 1 base from J, the gap between germline ends came to 16 bases. The CDR3 loop spans 16 amino acids. The germline CDR1 and CDR2 sequences are LNHNV and YYDKDF (reference sequence). Here the CDR3 reads CATSPTRWDAKNIQYF. DNA for the CDR3: TGTGCCACCAGTCCGACAAGATGGGATGCCAAAAACATTCAGTACTTC.

The chain links TRBV9 to TRBJ1-5; no firm D call. Per germline, CDR1 SGDLS and CDR2 YYNGEE. With 0 bases removed from V and 0 bases from J, the gap between germline ends came to 7 bases. The CDR3 covers 15 residues. CDR3 nucleotides: TGTGCCAGCAGCGTAGACGGAAATAGCAATCAGCCCCAGCATTTT. Translation gives CASSVDGNSNQPQHF.

The gene calls are TRBV6-4 and TRBJ2-1; 9 bases agree with TRBD2. Germline V gives CDR1 MRHNA, CDR2 SNTAGT. With V trimmed by 5 bases and J by 2 bases, 7 bases remained unmatched. The CDR3 consists of 16 residues. This CDR3 is CASSRQLAGPYNEQFF. CDR3 coding DNA: TGTGCCAGCAGTAGGCAACTAGCGGGCCCCTACAATGAGCAGTTCTTC.